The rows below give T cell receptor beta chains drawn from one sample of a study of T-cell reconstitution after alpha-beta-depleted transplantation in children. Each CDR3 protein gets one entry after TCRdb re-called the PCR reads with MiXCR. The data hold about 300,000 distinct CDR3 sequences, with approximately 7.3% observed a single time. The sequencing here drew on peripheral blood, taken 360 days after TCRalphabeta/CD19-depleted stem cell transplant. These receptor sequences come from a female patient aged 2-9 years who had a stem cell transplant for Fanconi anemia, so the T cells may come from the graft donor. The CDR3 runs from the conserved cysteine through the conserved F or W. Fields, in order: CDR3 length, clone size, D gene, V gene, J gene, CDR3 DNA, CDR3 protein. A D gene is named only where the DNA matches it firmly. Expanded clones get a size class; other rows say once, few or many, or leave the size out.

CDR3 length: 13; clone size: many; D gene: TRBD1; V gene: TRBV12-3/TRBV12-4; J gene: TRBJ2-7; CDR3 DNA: TGTGCCAGCAGTCCCGGGACAGGGGGCGAGCAGTACTTC; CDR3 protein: CASSPGTGGEQYF
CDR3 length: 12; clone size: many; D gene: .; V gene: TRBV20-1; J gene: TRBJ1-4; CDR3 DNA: TGCAGTGCCCGGGCAACTAATGAAAAACTGTTTTTT; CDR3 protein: CSARATNEKLFF
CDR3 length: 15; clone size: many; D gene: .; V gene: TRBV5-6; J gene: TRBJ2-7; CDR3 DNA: TGTGCCAGCAGCTTGGTGGGGGCAACGGATTACGAGCAGTACTTC; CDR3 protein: CASSLVGATDYEQYF
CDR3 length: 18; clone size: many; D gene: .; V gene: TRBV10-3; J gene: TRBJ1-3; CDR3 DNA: TGTGCCATCAGTCACGAACGCAATAGACAACGCTCTGGAAACACCATATATTTT; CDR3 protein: CAISHERNRQRSGNTIYF
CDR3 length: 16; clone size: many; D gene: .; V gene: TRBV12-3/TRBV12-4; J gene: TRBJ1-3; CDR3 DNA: TGTGCCAGCAGTTTATGGGGGGCCGACTCTGGAAACACCATATATTTT; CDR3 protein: CASSLWGADSGNTIYF
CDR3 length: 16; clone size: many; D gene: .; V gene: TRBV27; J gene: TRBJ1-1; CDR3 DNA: TGTGCCAGCAGTTACCGGATGGGGTACGGGAACACTGAAGCTTTCTTT; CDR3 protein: CASSYRMGYGNTEAFF
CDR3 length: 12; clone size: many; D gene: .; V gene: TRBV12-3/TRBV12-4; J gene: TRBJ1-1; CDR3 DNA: TGTGCCAGCAGTTTAAGGGAAAGTGCCGCTTTCTTT; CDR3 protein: CASSLRESAAFF
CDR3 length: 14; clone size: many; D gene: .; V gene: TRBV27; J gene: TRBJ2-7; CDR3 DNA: TGTGCCAGCAGTTGGGGACCGCAGACCTACGAGCAGTACTTC; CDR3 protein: CASSWGPQTYEQYF
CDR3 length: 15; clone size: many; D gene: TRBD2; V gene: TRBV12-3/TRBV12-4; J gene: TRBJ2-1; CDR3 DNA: TGTGCCAGCAGTTTCAGCGGGGGGGCCAGGAATGAGCAGTTCTTC; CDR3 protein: CASSFSGGARNEQFF
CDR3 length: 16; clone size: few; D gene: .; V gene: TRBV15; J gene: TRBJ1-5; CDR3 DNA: TGTGCCACCAGCAGAGATGTAGGTCAGGGGAAGCAGCCCCAGCATTTT; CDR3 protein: CATSRDVGQGKQPQHF
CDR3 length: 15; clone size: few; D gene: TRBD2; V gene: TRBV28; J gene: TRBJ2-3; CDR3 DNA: TGTGCCAGCAGTTTAGCCGGGGGGGCCACAGATACGCAGTATTTT; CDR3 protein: CASSLAGGATDTQYF
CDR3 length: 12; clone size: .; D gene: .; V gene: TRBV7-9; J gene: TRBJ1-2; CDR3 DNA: TGTGCCAGCAGCTTTCACAGGGATGGCTACACCTTC; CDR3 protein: CASSFHRDGYTF
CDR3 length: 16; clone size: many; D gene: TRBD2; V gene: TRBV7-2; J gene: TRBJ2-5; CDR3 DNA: TGTGCCAGCAGCTTAATAGCGGGGGGGCCGGGAGAGACCCAGTACTTC; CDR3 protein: CASSLIAGGPGETQYF
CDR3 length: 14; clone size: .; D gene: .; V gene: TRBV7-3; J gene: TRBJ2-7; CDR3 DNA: TGTGCCAGCAGCGAACAGGGATGGGGTTCCGAGCAGTACTTC; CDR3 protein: CASSEQGWGSEQYF
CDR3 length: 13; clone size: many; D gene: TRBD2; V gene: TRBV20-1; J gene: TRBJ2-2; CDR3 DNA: TGCAGTGCTGGACCCCCTAGCGGCGGGGAGCTGTTTTTT; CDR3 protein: CSAGPPSGGELFF
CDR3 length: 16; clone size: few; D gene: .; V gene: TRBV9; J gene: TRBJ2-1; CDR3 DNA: TGTGCCAGCAGCGTAGGTGGGGGGCAGGTGACCAATGAGCAGTTCTTC; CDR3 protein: CASSVGGGQVTNEQFF
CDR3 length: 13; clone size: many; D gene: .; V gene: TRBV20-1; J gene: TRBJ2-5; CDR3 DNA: TGCAGTGCTAGAGGGAGGGGGGGAGAGACCCAGTACTTC; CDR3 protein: CSARGRGGETQYF
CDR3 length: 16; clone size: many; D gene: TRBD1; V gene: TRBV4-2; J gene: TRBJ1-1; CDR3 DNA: TGTGCCAGCAGCCAAGGCCTGGGACAGGGGCTTACTGAAGCTTTCTTT; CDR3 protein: CASSQGLGQGLTEAFF
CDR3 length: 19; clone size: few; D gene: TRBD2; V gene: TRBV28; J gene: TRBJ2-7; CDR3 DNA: TGTGCCAGCAGAGATGAAAGTCCGGCACCAGAGCGGGAGCGCTACGAGCAGTACTTC; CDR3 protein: CASRDESPAPERERYEQYF
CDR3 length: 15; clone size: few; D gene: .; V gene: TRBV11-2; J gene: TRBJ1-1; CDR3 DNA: TGTGCCAGCAGCCCCCGGACGGATTTGAACACTGAAGCTTTCTTT; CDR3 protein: CASSPRTDLNTEAFF
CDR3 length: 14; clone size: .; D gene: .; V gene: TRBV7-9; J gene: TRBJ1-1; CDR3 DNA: TGTGCCAGCAGCTTAATCGAGGGGAACACTGAAGCTTTCTTT; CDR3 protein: CASSLIEGNTEAFF
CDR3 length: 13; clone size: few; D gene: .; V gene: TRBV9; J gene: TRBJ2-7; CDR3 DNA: TGTGCCAGCAGCGTAGAGGATGGGTACGAGCAGTACTTC; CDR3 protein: CASSVEDGYEQYF
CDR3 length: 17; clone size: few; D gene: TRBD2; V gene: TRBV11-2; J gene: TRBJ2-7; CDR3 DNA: TGTGCCAGCAGCTTAACTAGCGGGAGCGTGGACTCCTACGAGCAGTACTTC; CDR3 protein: CASSLTSGSVDSYEQYF
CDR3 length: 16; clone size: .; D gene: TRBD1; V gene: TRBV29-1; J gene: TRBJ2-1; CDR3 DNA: TGCAGCGTTGGTGCTGGGGGCGCAGGGGGATACAATGAGCAGTTCTTC; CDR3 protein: CSVGAGGAGGYNEQFF
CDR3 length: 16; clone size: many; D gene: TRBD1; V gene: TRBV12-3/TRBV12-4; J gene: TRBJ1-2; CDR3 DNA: TGTGCCAGCAGTGGACAGGGGGCTGCATTCCGCCGGGGCTACACCTTC; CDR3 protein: CASSGQGAAFRRGYTF
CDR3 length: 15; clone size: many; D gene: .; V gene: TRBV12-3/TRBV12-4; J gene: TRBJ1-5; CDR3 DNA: TGTGCCAGCACCCGCGAGGGCGGGAGCAATCAGCCCCAGCATTTT; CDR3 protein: CASTREGGSNQPQHF
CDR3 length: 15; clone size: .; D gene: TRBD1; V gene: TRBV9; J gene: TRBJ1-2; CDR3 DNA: TGTGCCAGCAGTAGGGAAGACAGGGCAAGCTATGGCTACACCTTC; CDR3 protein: CASSREDRASYGYTF
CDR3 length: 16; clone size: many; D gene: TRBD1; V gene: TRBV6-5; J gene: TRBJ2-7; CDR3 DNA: TGTGCCAGCAAACAAAAAGGGGGACAGGGCTCCTACGAGCAGTACTTC; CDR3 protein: CASKQKGGQGSYEQYF
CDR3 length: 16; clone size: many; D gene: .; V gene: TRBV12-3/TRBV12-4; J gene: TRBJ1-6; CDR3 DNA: TGTGCCAGCAGTTTAACAGGGCGAAACAATAATTCACCCCTCCACTTT; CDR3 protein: CASSLTGRNNNSPLHF
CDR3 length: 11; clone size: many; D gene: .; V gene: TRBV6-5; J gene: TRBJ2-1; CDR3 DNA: TGTGCCAGCAGCCGAGGCCTTGAGCAGTTCTTC; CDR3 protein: CASSRGLEQFF
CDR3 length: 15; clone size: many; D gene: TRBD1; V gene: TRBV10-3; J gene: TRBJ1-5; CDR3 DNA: TGTGCCATCAGTGCAGTGACAGGGGGAGATCAGCCCCAGCATTTT; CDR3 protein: CAISAVTGGDQPQHF
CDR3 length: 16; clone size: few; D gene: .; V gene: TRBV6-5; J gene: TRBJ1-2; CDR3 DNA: TGTGCCAGCAGTTACTCGACCGGGACTACCAGGGGTGGCTACACCTTC; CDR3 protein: CASSYSTGTTRGGYTF
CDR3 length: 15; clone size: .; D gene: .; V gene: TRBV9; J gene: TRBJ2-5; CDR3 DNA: TGTGCCAGCAGCGCCGCGCTAGGTGGGGGAGAGACCCAGTACTTC; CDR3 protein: CASSAALGGGETQYF